The sequence of this T cell receptor beta chain was determined in a study of CD8 T cells in ankylosing spondylitis. The authors made TCR beta libraries by quantitative 5'-RACE with molecular barcodes. TCRdb reanalysed the 5' RACE reads using MiXCR and keeps one entry per CDR3 protein. Of 200,000 to 250,000 distinct CDR3 sequences listed, 8% to 11% were seen once; the top ten hold roughly a fifth. This clonotype was counted a few times. As yet, its antigen is unknown. The study, taken as a whole, reports: Significant enrichment of disease-linked clones was reportedly seen in matched ankylosing spondylitis synovial fluid. Disease-associated clones were CD8+ and fairly uncommon in peripheral blood.

Trimming shortened V by 2 bases and J by 8 bases, and 12 bases separated the two germline ends. Looked up from germline, CDR1 is LGHDT and CDR2 is YNNKEL (reference sequence). The CDR3 sequence is 13 residues long. The origin of this receptor is a male donor with ankylosing spondylitis or in good health (not recorded which). Specimen: blood, either unsorted or a sorted T cell fraction (not recorded which). The J gene is TRBJ1-2, the V gene TRBV3-1; D possibly corresponds to TRBD1 (5 bases). The CDR3 reads CASSQQGTWGYTF. Written as DNA, the CDR3 is TGTGCCAGCAGCCAACAGGGTACTTGGGGCTACACCTTC.